This is a list of T cell receptor beta chains from one sample in a study of blood T cell repertoires in COVID-19. Libraries were prepared by immunoSEQ multiplex PCR; TCRdb keeps only in-frame clonotypes and omits some of them. The table shows 120,000 or so clones, with about 85% occurring only once. Sequenced material: peripheral blood. These receptors were collected from a man aged 60-69 years with acute or convalescent COVID-19. CDR3s include the opening cysteine and the closing phenylalanine or tryptophan. The D gene is left open where the match is weak. A clone size is listed for some rows: how often the clone was seen (once, few, many), or a class if it is expanded.

TRBJ1-3,.,TRBV6-5,TRBD1,CASGQGAGNTIYF,TGTGCCAGTGGACAGGGAGCTGGAAACACCATATATTTT
TRBJ1-3,.,TRBV18,TRBD1,CASGGQGNTIYF,TGTGCCAGCGGGGGACAGGGAAACACCATATATTTT
TRBJ2-7,.,TRBV5-6,TRBD1,CASSLQGFGEQYF,TGTGCCAGCAGCTTACAGGGGTTTGGCGAGCAGTACTTC
TRBJ2-4,few,TRBV5-1,.,CASLRRWAKNIQYF,TGCGCCAGCCTCAGGAGGTGGGCCAAAAACATTCAGTACTTC
TRBJ2-1,.,TRBV11-2,.,CASSLAGTPKTFF,TGTGCCAGCAGCTTAGCGGGAACCCCTAAGACGTTCTTC
TRBJ1-6,.,TRBV7-3,TRBD1,CASSQTGTVDSPLHF,TGTGCCAGCAGCCAGACAGGGACAGTGGATTCACCCCTCCACTTT
TRBJ1-5,.,TRBV6-1,TRBD1,CASSVGTAYSNQPQHF,TGTGCCAGCAGTGTTGGGACAGCTTATAGCAATCAGCCCCAGCATTTT
TRBJ2-5,.,TRBV5-4,.,CASSSQETQYF,TGTGCCAGCAGCTCTCAAGAGACCCAGTACTTC
TRBJ2-1,.,TRBV7-2,.,CASSFDLSSYNEQFF,TGTGCCAGCAGCTTCGACTTGAGCTCCTACAATGAGCAGTTCTTC
TRBJ2-1,.,TRBV12-3/TRBV12-4,.,CASSFVVNNEQFF,TGTGCCAGCAGTTTTGTAGTGAACAATGAGCAGTTCTTC
TRBJ2-7,.,TRBV5-6,TRBD1,CASSLGVGDRHRF,TGTGCCAGCAGCCTAGGGGTGGGGGACAGGCATCGCTTC
TRBJ1-3,.,TRBV4-3,TRBD1,CASSQDSLTGTGNTIYF,TGCGCCAGCAGCCAAGACTCCTTGACAGGGACTGGAAACACCATATATTTT
TRBJ2-5,.,TRBV7-3,TRBD1,CASSVDRGRGETQYF,TGTGCCAGCAGCGTGGACAGGGGGCGGGGAGAGACCCAGTACTTC
TRBJ1-1,.,TRBV19,TRBD1,CASSTGTGGPGTEAFF,TGTGCCAGTAGTACCGGGACAGGGGGCCCGGGCACTGAAGCTTTCTTT
TRBJ1-4,.,TRBV9,.,CASSPRETGSEKLFF,TGTGCCAGCAGCCCACGAGAGACAGGTAGTGAAAAACTGTTTTTT
TRBJ1-2,.,TRBV19,.,CASSEWGERKGYGYTF,TGTGCCAGTAGTGAGTGGGGCGAGAGGAAAGGCTATGGCTACACCTTC
TRBJ2-7,.,TRBV7-2,TRBD1,CASSSPRDRGRLDNYEQYF,TGTGCCAGCAGCTCTCCCCGGGACAGGGGGAGATTAGATAATTACGAGCAGTACTTC
TRBJ1-2,once,TRBV27,TRBD1,CASSSGQGGGYTF,TGTGCCAGCAGTTCGGGACAGGGGGGGGGCTACACCTTC
TRBJ2-7,.,TRBV7-2,.,CASSLLGGTPYEQYF,TGTGCCAGCAGCTTATTGGGCGGGACCCCCTACGAGCAGTACTTC
TRBJ1-4,.,TRBV28,.,CASSLYRIATNEKLFF,TGTGCCAGCAGTTTATACAGGATTGCAACTAATGAAAAACTGTTTTTT
TRBJ1-1,.,TRBV24-1,TRBD1,CATSDSRGRNTEAFF,TGTGCCACCAGTGATTCCAGGGGGCGGAACACTGAAGCTTTCTTT
TRBJ1-1,.,TRBV10-1,.,CASSGRGNTEAFF,TGCGCCAGCAGTGGCAGGGGCAACACTGAAGCTTTCTTT
TRBJ2-7,.,TRBV6-5,.,CASSTGQIYEQYF,TGTGCCAGCAGTACAGGACAGATTTACGAGCAGTACTTC
TRBJ1-4,.,TRBV25-1,.,CASSVGRGATNEKLFF,TGTGCCAGCAGTGTCGGGCGGGGAGCAACTAATGAAAAACTGTTTTTT
TRBJ1-2,few,TRBV28,.,CASSLGNGYTF,TGTGCCAGCAGTCTCGGTAATGGCTACACCTTC
TRBJ1-1,few,TRBV4-1,TRBD1,CASAPGQGAPMNTEAFF,TGCGCCAGCGCCCCGGGACAGGGGGCACCAATGAACACTGAAGCTTTCTTT
TRBJ1-5,.,TRBV7-2,TRBD1,CASSLTGQGYSNQPQHF,TGTGCCAGCAGCTTAACGGGACAGGGATATAGCAATCAGCCCCAGCATTTT
TRBJ1-1,.,TRBV28,.,CASSYSRDTEAFF,TGTGCCAGCAGTTATAGCAGGGACACTGAAGCTTTCTTT
TRBJ2-7,.,TRBV28,.,CASSLDGWQGSNEQYF,TGTGCCAGCAGTTTAGATGGTTGGCAGGGGTCGAACGAGCAGTACTTC
TRBJ1-5,.,TRBV7-9,TRBD1,CASSLGQGAGQPQHF,TGTGCCAGCAGCTTAGGTCAGGGGGCAGGTCAGCCCCAGCATTTT
TRBJ2-5,.,TRBV15,TRBD1,CATSRTDRGPNQETQYF,TGTGCCACCAGCAGAACCGATAGGGGGCCCAATCAAGAGACCCAGTACTTC
TRBJ1-2,.,TRBV28,TRBD1,CASSFRQGGIGYTF,TGTGCCAGCAGTTTCCGACAGGGTGGAATAGGCTACACCTTC
TRBJ1-2,.,TRBV2,.,CASSEGREVGYTF,TGTGCCAGCAGTGAAGGCCGAGAGGTTGGCTACACCTTC
TRBJ2-3,.,TRBV7-2,.,CASSRQSTDTQYF,TGTGCCAGCAGCCGCCAGAGCACAGATACGCAGTATTTT
TRBJ1-2,.,TRBV24-1,TRBD1,CATSLGTGGGYTF,TGTGCCACCAGCCTAGGGACAGGGGGTGGCTACACCTTC
TRBJ1-4,many,TRBV13,.,CASSFEAGGEKLFF,TGTGCCAGCAGCTTCGAAGCCGGAGGTGAAAAACTGTTTTTT
TRBJ2-7,.,TRBV4-1,TRBD1,CASSPTDRVFEQYF,TGCGCCAGCAGCCCGACAGACAGGGTCTTCGAGCAGTACTTC
TRBJ1-6,.,TRBV19,.,CASSIEPGYNSPLHF,TGTGCCAGTAGTATAGAGCCAGGCTATAATTCACCCCTCCACTTT
TRBJ1-1,.,TRBV6-5,.,CASSYEANTEAFF,TGTGCCAGCAGTTACGAAGCGAACACTGAAGCTTTCTTT
TRBJ2-7,.,TRBV30,TRBD1,CAWGQGAVYEQYF,TGTGCCTGGGGACAGGGGGCTGTCTACGAGCAGTACTTC
TRBJ2-7,.,TRBV14,TRBD2,CASSQAGGRTYEQYF,TGTGCCAGCAGCCAAGCGGGGGGGAGAACCTACGAGCAGTACTTC
TRBJ1-4,few,TRBV5-4,.,CASSPTRGDEKLFF,TGTGCCAGCAGCCCCACCCGGGGGGATGAAAAACTGTTTTTT
TRBJ2-5,few,TRBV10-3,.,CAISDPGGDYQETQYF,TGTGCCATCAGTGACCCCGGGGGAGATTACCAAGAGACCCAGTACTTC
TRBJ2-1,once,TRBV9,TRBD2,CASSVESGSSYNEQFF,TGTGCCAGCAGCGTAGAGAGCGGGAGCTCCTACAATGAGCAGTTCTTC
TRBJ2-3,.,TRBV4-3,TRBD2,CASSLGLAGAGTDTQYF,TGCGCCAGCAGCCTGGGACTAGCGGGAGCGGGCACAGATACGCAGTATTTT
TRBJ1-1,.,TRBV11-2,.,CASASQGRMNTEAFF,TGTGCCAGCGCATCTCAGGGGCGCATGAACACTGAAGCTTTCTTT
TRBJ2-2,.,TRBV19,TRBD2,CASSMGLAVNTGELFF,TGTGCCAGTAGTATGGGACTAGCGGTGAACACCGGGGAGCTGTTTTTT
TRBJ2-7,.,TRBV19,.,CASSIALSPREQYF,TGTGCCAGTAGTATAGCCCTATCTCCCCGGGAGCAGTACTTC
TRBJ2-7,.,TRBV19,.,CASSTPSLFHEQYF,TGTGCCAGTAGTACTCCGTCTTTGTTCCACGAGCAGTACTTC